Below, 28 T cell receptor beta chains from the same sample are listed, as sequenced in a study of blood T cell repertoires in COVID-19. Assay used: immunoSEQ multiplex PCR; TCRdb lists only in-frame clones, some missing. The data contain 140,000 to 150,000 clones, roughly 84% of them singletons. Material for sequencing was peripheral blood. The source of these receptors is a man younger than 40 with COVID-19, enrolled during active disease.

This clone was detected once. Other DNA sequences within the sample encode an identical CDR3. The chain couples TRBV13 to TRBJ2-3, with 9 bases identical to TRBD2. Germline V gene data show CDR1 as PRHDT and CDR2 as FYEKMQ (reference sequence). The CDR3 is made up of 14 amino acids. Trimming removed 3 bases from V and 3 bases from J; junction bases left unmatched: 1. DNA of the CDR3: TGTGCCAGCAGCTTGCGGGGGGGTACAGATACGCAGTATTTT. It codes for CASSLRGGTDTQYF.

The chain employs TRBV19 and TRBJ2-6; 7 nucleotides line up with TRBD1. Germline CDR1 reads LNHDA; CDR2 reads SQIVND (reference sequence). The V and J ends lost 4 bases and 2 bases, in that order; junction bases with no gene match: 5. This CDR3 contains 16 residues. The CDR3 region has the DNA TGTGCCAGTAGTAACCCGACAGGGACTGGGGCCAACGTCCTGACTTTC. As protein: CASSNPTGTGANVLTF.

The chain combines TRBV6-5 with TRBJ2-7; the D gene is possibly TRBD1 (5 bases). Germline V CDR1 and CDR2: MNHEY, SVGAGI. V lost 7 bases and J lost 2, with 15 bases in between. This CDR3 region has 14 residues. The CDR3 reads CASTPSQGPYEQYF. The CDR3 nucleotides read TGTGCCAGCACTCCTTCCCAGGGTCCCTACGAGCAGTACTTC.

The CDR3 DNA reads TGTGCCAGTAGTATATCGACTGTTGGAAACACCATATATTTT. Translating gives CASSISTVGNTIYF. V gene TRBV19 combines with J gene TRBJ1-3; the D is unclear. Trimming took off 2 bases at V and 3 bases at J, with 8 bases between the two ends. The CDR3 has 14 amino acids. Per the germline V gene, CDR1 is LNHDA and CDR2 is SQIVND (reference sequence).

The chain employs TRBV10-3 and TRBJ2-7; D remains unclear. This CDR3 spans 12 amino acids. Trimming took 3 bases from V and 3 from J, leaving 6 bases between them. Germline values: CDR1 ENHRY, CDR2 SYGVKD. CDR3 sequence (DNA): TGTGCCATCAGTGAAAATAGCTACGAGCAGTACTTC. Translated: CAISENSYEQYF.

This clone was seen more than once but under ten times. The rearrangement links TRBV7-2 to TRBJ2-3; 9 bases agree with TRBD2. The V gene end was trimmed by 5 bases and the J gene end by 4 bases; junction bases not matched to a gene: 7. CDR1 and CDR2 from the germline V gene are SGHTA and FQGNSA. The CDR3 sequence is 15 residues long. The CDR3 reads CASSPQAGGPDTQYF. The CDR3 DNA reads TGTGCCAGCAGCCCCCAAGCGGGAGGACCAGATACGCAGTATTTT.

This clone was observed a single time. This chain uses TRBV4-1 with TRBJ2-5; 9 nucleotides line up with TRBD1. This CDR3 is 17 amino acids long. Germline assignment: CDR1 MGHRA and CDR2 YSYEKL. V gave up 3 bases and J gave up 5 bases; unmatched junction bases: 13. In nucleotides, the CDR3 is TGCGCCAGCAGCCAGGACAGGGGTCCAACGGGTACGGAGACCCAGTACTTC. The encoded protein is CASSQDRGPTGTETQYF.

V usage is TRBV27 and J usage is TRBJ2-7, with D perhaps matching TRBD2 (6 bases). This CDR3 comprises 16 residues. Trimming left V 5 bases short and J 3 bases short, with 20 bases between. Germline loops: CDR1 MNHEY, CDR2 SMNVEV (reference sequence). CDR3 residues: CASSAAEASAYYEQYF. The CDR3 coding sequence is TGTGCCAGCAGTGCCGCGGAAGCTAGCGCGTACTACGAGCAGTACTTC.

This chain joins TRBV5-1 and TRBJ2-2; TRBD1 aligns across 7 bases. The CDR3 is 14 amino acids. The V gene's germline CDR1 is SGHRS and CDR2 YFSETQ. J was trimmed by 1 base and V by 9 bases; bases with no gene match: 6. CDR3 DNA: TGCGCCACCAGGGGACAGAAGAACACCGGGGAGCTGTTTTTT. Residues: CATRGQKNTGELFF.

The V and J genes are TRBV6-5 and TRBJ1-5, with no clear D. V shed 5 bases and J shed 3 bases, with 8 bases lying between them. The germline gives CDR1 MNHEY, CDR2 SVGAGI. This CDR3 contains 13 residues. The CDR3 sequence is CASSPEYNQPQHF. The DNA for the CDR3 is TGTGCCAGCAGTCCCGAGTACAATCAGCCCCAGCATTTT.

The rearrangement uses TRBV5-4 and TRBJ2-1; the match to TRBD2 covers 11 bases. V was pared by 4 bases and J by 3 bases, with 6 bases of the junction left unmatched. The CDR3 has 16 residues. Germline-derived CDR1 and CDR2 are SGHNT and YYREEE (reference sequence). The CDR3 region is CASSPQTSGSYNEQFF. The CDR3 DNA reads TGTGCCAGCAGCCCCCAAACTAGCGGGAGCTACAATGAGCAGTTCTTC.

The genes are TRBV7-8 and TRBJ2-7; TRBD2 matches at 7 bases. After removal of 7 bases from V and 2 bases from J, the junction contained 11 bases not matched to a gene. Germline values: CDR1 SGHVS, CDR2 FQNEAQ. The CDR3 is made up of 15 amino acids. The chain's CDR3 is CASTKRLAGTYEQYF. DNA for the CDR3: TGTGCCAGCACAAAACGACTAGCTGGCACCTACGAGCAGTACTTC.

This chain links TRBV27 with TRBJ1-1; tentatively, D is TRBD1 (5 bases). Between the trimmed V and J ends, which lost 8 bases and 10 bases, there was a span of 17 bases. CDR3 length: 12 amino acids. Germline V gene lookup returns CDR1 MNHEY and CDR2 SMNVEV (reference sequence). CDR3 protein: CASGGWGGGAFF. Written as DNA, the CDR3 is TGTGCCAGCGGGGGTTGGGGGGGAGGAGCTTTCTTT.

This clone appeared a single time. This rearrangement joins TRBV28 to TRBJ1-2, with 9 bases identical to TRBD1. The length of the CDR3 is 15 residues. The V and J ends lost 2 bases and 4 bases, in that order; junction bases with no gene match: 5. CDR1 is MDHEN and CDR2 is SYDVKM in the germline V gene. The CDR3 here is CASSLRQGVPYGYTF. As DNA, the CDR3 is TGTGCCAGCAGTTTACGACAGGGGGTTCCCTATGGCTACACCTTC.

The rearrangement joins TRBV6-2 or TRBV6-3 to TRBJ2-3; 7 bases match TRBD1. The CDR3 totals 14 residues. CDR1 and CDR2 from the germline V gene are MNHEY and SVGEGT. V shed 5 bases and J 6 bases; nucleotides not matched to a gene: 8. CDR3 nucleotides: TGTGCCAGCAGTCAGACAGGGCGCGGGGATACGCAGTATTTT. It encodes CASSQTGRGDTQYF.

V gene TRBV4-2 combines with J gene TRBJ1-2; TRBD1 matches 9 bases. The V gene's germline CDR1 is LGHNA and CDR2 YNFKEQ. V trimming: 0 bases; J trimming: 6 bases; junction bases outside the gene matches: 2. The CDR3 contains 14 residues. This CDR3 is CASSQDWDRDGYTF. The CDR3 nucleotides are TGTGCCAGCAGCCAAGATTGGGACAGGGATGGCTACACCTTC.

The gene calls are TRBV19 and TRBJ2-4, with 9 positions matching TRBD1. Per germline, CDR1 LNHDA and CDR2 SQIVND (reference sequence). This CDR3 is 12 amino acids long. The junction had 1 base not matched to a gene; V was cut back by 9 bases and J by 4 bases. CDR3 residues: CASGQGKNIQYF. CDR3 sequence (DNA): TGTGCCAGCGGACAGGGGAAAAACATTCAGTACTTC. Combining the CDR3 with reference TRBV19 and TRBJ2-4 gives the whole variable domain DGGITQSPKYLFRKEGQNVTLSCEQNLNHDAMYWYRQDPGQGLRLIYYSQIVNDFQKGDIAEGYSVSREKKESFPLTVTSAQKNPTAFYLCASGQGKNIQYFGAGTRLSVL.

The rearrangement uses TRBV4-1 and TRBJ2-1; 10 nucleotides agree with TRBD2. Germline assignment: CDR1 MGHRA and CDR2 YSYEKL. Germline trimming cut 2 bases from V and 6 bases from J; bases unmatched to any gene: 10. CDR3 size: 17 residues. The CDR3 region has the DNA TGCGCCAGCAGCCAAATAGGGGTCGCTAGCGGGAGCAATGAGCAGTTCTTC. Protein: CASSQIGVASGSNEQFF.

V is TRBV28 and J is TRBJ1-6, with TRBD1 identical over 9 bases. There are 17 residues in the CDR3. The junction had 8 bases not matched to a gene; V was cut back by 4 bases and J by 4 bases. Looked up from germline, CDR1 is MDHEN and CDR2 is SYDVKM. The CDR3 loop reads CASSSQGQGGYNSPLHF. The CDR3 DNA sequence: TGTGCCAGCAGTTCCCAGGGACAGGGTGGTTATAATTCACCCCTCCACTTT.

The J gene is TRBJ2-7, the V gene TRBV5-1; 7 nucleotides align to TRBD1. CDR1 and CDR2 (germline): SGHRS, YFSETQ. The trim removed 5 bases at V and 3 bases at J, leaving 5 bases unmatched. The CDR3 has 13 amino acids. The CDR3 sequence: CASSFDRDYEQYF. The CDR3 nucleotides are TGCGCCAGCAGTTTTGACAGGGACTACGAGCAGTACTTC.

V gene TRBV18 combines with J gene TRBJ2-1; 9 nucleotides match TRBD2. The CDR3 is 19 amino acids. Trimming took 4 bases from V and 5 from J; bases not matched to a gene: 18. The germline CDR1 and CDR2 sequences are KGHSH and LQKENI. The CDR3, as DNA: TGTGCCAGCTCACAAACTGGTGCGGGAGGGCCTAGTGGCAACAATGAGCAGTTCTTC. Translation: CASSQTGAGGPSGNNEQFF.

The chain joins TRBV19 to TRBJ2-1; no clear D. V was shortened by 3 bases and J by 1 base, with 10 bases between the two germline ends. The CDR3 is 15 amino acids. CDR1 LNHDA and CDR2 SQIVND come from the germline V gene (reference sequence). This CDR3 reads CASSIMELSYNEQFF. In nucleotides, the CDR3 is TGTGCCAGTAGTATTATGGAGTTATCCTACAATGAGCAGTTCTTC.

The CDR3 nucleotides are TGCGCCAGCAGCCAAGAAACTCAGGGTTCTACCTACGAGCAGTACTTC. Translating it yields CASSQETQGSTYEQYF. The chain is built from TRBV4-1 and TRBJ2-7, with a weak D call TRBD1 (5 bases). Trimming left V 0 bases short and J 2 bases short, with 14 bases between. The CDR3 loop spans 16 amino acids. Looked up from germline, CDR1 is MGHRA and CDR2 is YSYEKL.

V usage is TRBV3-1 (or the pseudogene TRBV3-2) and J usage is TRBJ2-5; D is uncertain. Germline values: CDR1 LGHDT, CDR2 YNNKEL (reference sequence). Between the trimmed V and J ends, which lost 4 bases and 3 bases, there was a span of 3 bases. The CDR3 loop spans 11 amino acids. Here the CDR3 reads CASSLKETQYF. In nucleotides, the CDR3 is TGTGCCAGCAGCCTAAAAGAGACCCAGTACTTC.

This chain links TRBV10-3 with TRBJ2-3, with 7 bases that match TRBD2. V gave up 5 bases and J gave up 2 bases; unmatched junction bases: 4. The CDR3 extends over 14 amino acids. CDR1 ENHRY and CDR2 SYGVKD come from the germline V gene. The CDR3 loop reads CAISQAGTTDTQYF. DNA for the CDR3: TGTGCCATCAGTCAAGCGGGGACCACAGATACGCAGTATTTT.

The chain uses TRBV7-2 and TRBJ2-5; 7 bases align to TRBD2. Germline CDR1 SGHTA, CDR2 FQGNSA. J was trimmed by 4 bases and V by 5 bases; bases with no gene match: 10. The CDR3 has 15 residues. CDR3 DNA sequence: TGTGCCAGCAGCCCTCTGGGAGGGATTAGAGAGACCCAGTACTTC. Its translation is CASSPLGGIRETQYF.

The chain couples TRBV4-1 to TRBJ2-3, with 9 bases matching TRBD2. CDR1 and CDR2 from the germline V gene are MGHRA and YSYEKL. The CDR3 is made up of 15 amino acids. The J segment lost 5 bases and the V segment lost 1 base, leaving 4 bases of the junction unmatched. CDR3 DNA sequence: TGCGCCAGCAGCCAAGCTCGCGGGAGGGGAGATACGCAGTATTTT. It specifies CASSQARGRGDTQYF.

The V gene is TRBV7-2, the J gene TRBJ1-3; D remains unclear. The CDR3 is 14 amino acids. V was pared by 5 bases and J by 0 bases, with 8 bases between. Germline CDR1 is SGHTA and CDR2 is FQGNSA. The CDR3 loop is CASSGTNSGNTIYF. The CDR3 bases are TGTGCCAGCAGCGGTACTAACTCTGGAAACACCATATATTTT.